This T cell receptor beta chain is drawn from a study of blood T cell repertoires in COVID-19. Looking at the study overall: The United States, Italy and Spain provided the acute and convalescent COVID-19 samples.

As originally analysed: Nucleated cell number was recorded as an estimate derived from reference gene primer amplification. Measured with immunoSEQ multiplex PCR; TCRdb has only the in-frame clones, and not every one. That table is the source of V, J and clone size, and D and trimming were worked out from the DNA. The top ten hold just under 20% of the sample, which has about 220,000 clones, 80% to 90% seen once. This CDR3 comprises 14 residues. Per germline, CDR1 SNHLY and CDR2 FYNNEI. Deletions cut 1 base from V and 0 bases from J, with 6 bases between. This clone was picked up a small number of times.

The sample taken for sequencing was peripheral blood. This TCR derives from a man aged 25-40 years with active or convalescent COVID-19. The V and J genes are TRBV2 and TRBJ1-2, with D unresolved. For the CDR3, the DNA is TGTGCCAGCAGTGAAGGTGCGACTAACTATGGCTACACCTTC. It is translated as CASSEGATNYGYTF.